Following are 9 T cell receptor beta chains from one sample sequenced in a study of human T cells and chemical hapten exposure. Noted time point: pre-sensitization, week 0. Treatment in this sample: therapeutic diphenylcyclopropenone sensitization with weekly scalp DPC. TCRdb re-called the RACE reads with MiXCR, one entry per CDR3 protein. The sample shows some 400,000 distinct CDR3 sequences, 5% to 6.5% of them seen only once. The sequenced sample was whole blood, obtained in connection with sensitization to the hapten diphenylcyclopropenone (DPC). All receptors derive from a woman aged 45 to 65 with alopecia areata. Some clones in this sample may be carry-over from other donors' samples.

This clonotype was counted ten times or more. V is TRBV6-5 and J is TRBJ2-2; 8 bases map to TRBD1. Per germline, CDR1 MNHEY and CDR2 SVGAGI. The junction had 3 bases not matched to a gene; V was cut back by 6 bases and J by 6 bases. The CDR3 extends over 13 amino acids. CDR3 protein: CASSYRGSGELFF. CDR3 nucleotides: TGTGCCAGCAGCTACAGGGGGTCCGGGGAGCTGTTTTTT.

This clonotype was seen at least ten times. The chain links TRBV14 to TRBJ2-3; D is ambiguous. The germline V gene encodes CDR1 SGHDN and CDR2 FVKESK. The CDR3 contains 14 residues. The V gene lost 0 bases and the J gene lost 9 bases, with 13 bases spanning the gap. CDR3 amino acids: CASSQDRNLGTQYF. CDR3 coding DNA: TGTGCCAGCAGCCAAGATAGGAATCTGGGGACGCAGTATTTT.

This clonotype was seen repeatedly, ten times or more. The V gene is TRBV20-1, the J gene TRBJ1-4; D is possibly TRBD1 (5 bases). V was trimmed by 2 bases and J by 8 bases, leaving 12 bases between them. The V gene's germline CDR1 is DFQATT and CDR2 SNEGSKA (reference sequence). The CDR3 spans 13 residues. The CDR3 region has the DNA TGCAGTGCTAGACAGACAGTTGGGGAAAAACTGTTTTTT. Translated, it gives CSARQTVGEKLFF.

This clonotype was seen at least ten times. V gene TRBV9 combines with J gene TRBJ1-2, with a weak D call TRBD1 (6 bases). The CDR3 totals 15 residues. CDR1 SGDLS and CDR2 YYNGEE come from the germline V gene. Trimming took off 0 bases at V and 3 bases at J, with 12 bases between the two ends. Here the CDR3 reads CASSVEARGHYGYTF. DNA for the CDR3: TGTGCCAGCAGCGTAGAGGCCAGGGGCCACTATGGCTACACCTTC.

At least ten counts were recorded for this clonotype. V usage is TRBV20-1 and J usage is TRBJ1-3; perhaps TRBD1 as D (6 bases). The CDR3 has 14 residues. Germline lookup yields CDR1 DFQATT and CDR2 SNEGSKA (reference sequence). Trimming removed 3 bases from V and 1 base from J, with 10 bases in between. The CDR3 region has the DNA TGCAGTGCTAGGGAGGGGGGGTCTGGAAACACCATATATTTT. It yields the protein CSAREGGSGNTIYF.

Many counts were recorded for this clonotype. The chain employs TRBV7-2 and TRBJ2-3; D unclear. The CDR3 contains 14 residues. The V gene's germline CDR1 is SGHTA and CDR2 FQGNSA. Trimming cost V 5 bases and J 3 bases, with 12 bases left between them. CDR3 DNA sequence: TGTGCCAGCAGCCCGAGTCATGGGACAGATACGCAGTATTTT. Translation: CASSPSHGTDTQYF.

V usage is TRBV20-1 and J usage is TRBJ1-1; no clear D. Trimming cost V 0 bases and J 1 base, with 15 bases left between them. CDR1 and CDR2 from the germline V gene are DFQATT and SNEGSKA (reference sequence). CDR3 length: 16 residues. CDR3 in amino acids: CSARDVVKPRNTEAFF. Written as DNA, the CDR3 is TGCAGTGCTAGAGATGTGGTCAAACCTCGGAACACTGAAGCTTTCTTT.

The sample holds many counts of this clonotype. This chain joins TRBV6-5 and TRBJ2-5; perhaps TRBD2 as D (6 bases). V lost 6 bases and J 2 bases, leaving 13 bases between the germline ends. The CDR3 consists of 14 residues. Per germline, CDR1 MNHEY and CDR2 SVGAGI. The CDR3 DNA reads TGTGCCAGCAGGAGCGGGCCAAATCAAGAGACCCAGTACTTC. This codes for CASRSGPNQETQYF.

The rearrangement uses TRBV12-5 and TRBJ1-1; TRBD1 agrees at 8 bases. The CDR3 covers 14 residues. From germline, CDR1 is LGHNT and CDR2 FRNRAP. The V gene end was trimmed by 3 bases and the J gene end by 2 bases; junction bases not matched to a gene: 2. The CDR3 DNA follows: TGTGCTAGTGGTTTTGACAGGGGTAACACTGAAGCTTTCTTT. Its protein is CASGFDRGNTEAFF. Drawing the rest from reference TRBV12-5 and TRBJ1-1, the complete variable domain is DARVTQTPRHKVTEMGQEVTMRCQPILGHNTVFWYRQTMMQGLELLAYFRNRAPLDDSGMPKDRFSAEMPDATLATLKIQPSEPRDSAVYFCASGFDRGNTEAFFGQGTRLTVV.